This T cell receptor (beta chain) came from a study of long-term antiretroviral therapy in people with HIV. Findings of the study overall: Every time point showed a repertoire led by clones expanded before ART.

This clone came up once. Antigen unknown. Treatment for every participant with HIV took place in the United States. Before they underwent DNA extraction, samples held roughly 0.95-11 million cryopreserved PBMC. They ran version v3.0 of the immunoSEQ assay at survey level. Profiled with immunoSEQ multiplex PCR; TCRdb holds only in-frame clones, not every one. In the table there are about 11,000 clones, around 84% of which are singletons. The clonotype was recovered from a man aged 35-49 years with HIV. Specimen: unsorted PBMCs, collected 1.2 years after starting antiretroviral therapy.

CDR3 in amino acids: CASGPPLAGGPGDTQYF. DNA of the CDR3: TGTGCTAGTGGGCCTCCTCTAGCGGGGGGGCCGGGAGATACGCAGTATTTT. The rearrangement uses TRBV12-5 and TRBJ2-3, with 12 bases that match TRBD2. V trimming: 6 bases; J trimming: 5 bases; junction bases outside the gene matches: 12. Germline V CDR1 and CDR2: LGHNT, FRNRAP. CDR3 size: 17 residues.